This TCR beta chain was retrieved from a study of shared clonotypes between healthy human individuals. Study findings and constraints: Only blood was sampled, and tissue TCR repertoires likely differ from blood ones.

The naive CD8 fraction comprised CD45RO-negative cells positively selected for CCR7 and excluded terminally differentiated effector memory CD45RA+ cells. Roughly 33,000 T cell genomes, or roughly 180 ng DNA, went into the sorted-subset replicate PCRs. Profiled with immunoSEQ multiplex PCR; TCRdb holds only in-frame clones, not every one. The sample carries 2 million or so clones, about 95% recorded once. On this clone: Its antigen is not identified.

Germline V gives CDR1 SGHTA, CDR2 FQGNSA. V lost 1 base, J lost 2 bases, and 12 bases lay in between. CDR3 length equals 15 residues. The sequence was collected from a man aged 18 to 30 in good health. This chain links TRBV7-2 with TRBJ2-7; D is undetermined. What was sequenced was naive CD8+ T cells sorted from blood. CDR3 in DNA: TGTGCCAGCAGCTTAGAGAGTCGCAGCCCCTACGAGCAGTACTTC. It is translated as CASSLESRSPYEQYF.